The rows below give T cell receptor beta chains drawn from one sample of a study of blood T cell repertoires in COVID-19. The method was immunoSEQ multiplex PCR; TCRdb's version includes in-frame clones alone and lacks a portion of them. Of more than 200,000 clones listed, more than 75% are singletons. The sample was PBMCs or T cells enriched from blood (not recorded which). The receptors shown here come from a woman aged 45-65 years who had recovered from COVID-19. Each CDR3 is given with its conserved first and last residue. A D gene is named only where the DNA matches it firmly. Size values are once, few and many counts, or a class for expanded clones, and some rows have none.

v_gene: TRBV19; len: 12; j_gene: TRBJ1-3; d_gene: -; abundance: -; CDR3nt: TGTGCCAGTAGCCCGCTCAGGGACACCATATATTTT; CDR3aa: CASSPLRDTIYF
v_gene: TRBV5-4; len: 16; j_gene: TRBJ2-1; d_gene: TRBD2; abundance: -; CDR3nt: TGTGCCAGCAGCGAATCCGGGACTAGTTTTATTGATGAGCAGTTCTTC; CDR3aa: CASSESGTSFIDEQFF
v_gene: TRBV10-2; len: 17; j_gene: TRBJ2-3; d_gene: TRBD2; abundance: -; CDR3nt: TGCGCCAGCAGTACAGTCGGACTAGCGGGAGCGATAGATACGCAGTATTTT; CDR3aa: CASSTVGLAGAIDTQYF
v_gene: TRBV2; len: 17; j_gene: TRBJ1-5; d_gene: TRBD1; abundance: -; CDR3nt: TGTGCCAACTCACCGGGACAGGGGAGGATGGACAATCAGCCCCAGCATTTT; CDR3aa: CANSPGQGRMDNQPQHF
v_gene: TRBV5-5; len: 14; j_gene: TRBJ2-5; d_gene: -; abundance: -; CDR3nt: TGTGCCAGCAGCTTGTTGACCAGGCAAGAGACCCAGTACTTC; CDR3aa: CASSLLTRQETQYF
v_gene: TRBV5-1; len: 13; j_gene: TRBJ2-7; d_gene: -; abundance: -; CDR3nt: TGCGCCAGCAGGCCGGGAGCGGGCGACGAGCAGTACTTC; CDR3aa: CASRPGAGDEQYF
v_gene: TRBV12-3/TRBV12-4; len: 12; j_gene: TRBJ2-1; d_gene: -; abundance: -; CDR3nt: TGTGCCAGCAGTCGAAGCAACAATGAGCAGTTCTTC; CDR3aa: CASSRSNNEQFF
v_gene: TRBV7-2; len: 14; j_gene: TRBJ1-5; d_gene: TRBD1; abundance: -; CDR3nt: TGTGCCAGCAGCCCGGACAGGGTCAATCAGCCCCAGCATTTT; CDR3aa: CASSPDRVNQPQHF
v_gene: TRBV7-8; len: 16; j_gene: TRBJ2-7; d_gene: TRBD1; abundance: -; CDR3nt: TGTGCCAGCAGCATGTGGACAGGGGCGAGGTCCTACGAGCAGTACTTC; CDR3aa: CASSMWTGARSYEQYF
v_gene: TRBV7-9; len: 14; j_gene: TRBJ2-3; d_gene: -; abundance: few; CDR3nt: TGTGCCAGCGGGTCATTCTGGGGCCCAGATACGCAGTATTTT; CDR3aa: CASGSFWGPDTQYF
v_gene: TRBV5-1; len: 15; j_gene: TRBJ2-5; d_gene: -; abundance: -; CDR3nt: TGCGCCAGCAGCTTGATTTCAGGGTCGGTAGAGACCCAGTACTTC; CDR3aa: CASSLISGSVETQYF
v_gene: TRBV28; len: 16; j_gene: TRBJ2-7; d_gene: TRBD2; abundance: -; CDR3nt: TGTGCCAGCAGTTTAACAGGGACGGGAGGGATCGACGAGCAGTACTTC; CDR3aa: CASSLTGTGGIDEQYF
v_gene: TRBV2; len: 16; j_gene: TRBJ2-5; d_gene: TRBD2; abundance: -; CDR3nt: TGTGCCAGCAGTCTGGCTAGCGGACCCGAGCGAGAGACCCAGTACTTC; CDR3aa: CASSLASGPERETQYF
v_gene: TRBV6-5; len: 16; j_gene: TRBJ2-1; d_gene: -; abundance: -; CDR3nt: TGTGCCAGCAGTTACGTCACAACCCGAGGGAGAAATGAGCAGTTCTTC; CDR3aa: CASSYVTTRGRNEQFF
v_gene: TRBV4-1; len: 17; j_gene: TRBJ1-6; d_gene: -; abundance: few; CDR3nt: TGCGCCAGCAGCCAAGGGAGCGGGGGCGCGGGTAATTCACCCCTCCACTTT; CDR3aa: CASSQGSGGAGNSPLHF
v_gene: TRBV2; len: 15; j_gene: TRBJ1-4; d_gene: -; abundance: -; CDR3nt: TGTGCCAGCAGGTCCGACAGCGCCTTCAATGAAAAACTGTTTTTT; CDR3aa: CASRSDSAFNEKLFF
v_gene: TRBV30; len: 13; j_gene: TRBJ2-1; d_gene: TRBD2; abundance: once; CDR3nt: TGTGCCTGGAGCGGCACTTTCGGGGGGAAGCAGTTCTTC; CDR3aa: CAWSGTFGGKQFF
v_gene: TRBV7-2; len: 17; j_gene: TRBJ2-3; d_gene: -; abundance: -; CDR3nt: TGTGCCAGCAGCTTAGCGGGAGCGCAAGGCCCCACGGATACGCAGTATTTT; CDR3aa: CASSLAGAQGPTDTQYF
v_gene: TRBV7-7; len: 13; j_gene: TRBJ2-1; d_gene: -; abundance: -; CDR3nt: TGTGCTAGCAGCCGTAGCGGTTACAATGAGCAGTTCTTC; CDR3aa: CASSRSGYNEQFF
v_gene: TRBV27; len: 18; j_gene: TRBJ2-2; d_gene: TRBD2; abundance: -; CDR3nt: TGTGCCAGCAGTTTAGGGGTTTCAGCGGGAAAACACACCGGGGAGCTGTTTTTT; CDR3aa: CASSLGVSAGKHTGELFF
v_gene: TRBV7-8; len: 15; j_gene: TRBJ1-1; d_gene: -; abundance: -; CDR3nt: TGTGCCAGCAGCTTAGTACGCCGCCCCGGGGCTGAAGCTTTCTTT; CDR3aa: CASSLVRRPGAEAFF